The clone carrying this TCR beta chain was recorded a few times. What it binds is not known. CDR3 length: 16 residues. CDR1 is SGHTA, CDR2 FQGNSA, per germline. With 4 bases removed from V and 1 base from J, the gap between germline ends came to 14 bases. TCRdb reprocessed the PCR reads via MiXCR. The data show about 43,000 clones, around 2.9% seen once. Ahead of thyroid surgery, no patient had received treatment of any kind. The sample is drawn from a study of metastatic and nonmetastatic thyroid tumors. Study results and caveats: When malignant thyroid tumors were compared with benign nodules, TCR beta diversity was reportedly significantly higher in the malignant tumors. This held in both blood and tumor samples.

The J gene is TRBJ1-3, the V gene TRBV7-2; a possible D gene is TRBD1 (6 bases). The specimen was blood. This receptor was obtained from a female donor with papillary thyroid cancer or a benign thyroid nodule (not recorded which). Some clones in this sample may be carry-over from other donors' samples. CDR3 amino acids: CASSSPGHSSGNTIYF. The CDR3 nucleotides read TGTGCCAGCAGCTCCCCGGGACACTCATCTGGAAACACCATATATTTT. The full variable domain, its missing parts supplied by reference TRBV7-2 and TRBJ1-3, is GAGVSQSPSNKVTEKGKDVELRCDPISGHTALYWYRQSLGQGLEFLIYFQGNSAPDKSGLPSDRFSAERTGGSVSTLTIQRTQQEDSAVYLCASSSPGHSSGNTIYFGEGSWLTVV.